A single sample is the source of the 5 T cell receptor beta chains below, sequenced in a study of shared clonotypes between healthy human individuals. Libraries were prepared by immunoSEQ multiplex PCR; TCRdb keeps only in-frame clonotypes and omits some of them. The table records roughly 2.4 million clones, around 95% of them present only once. Sequencing was done on a sample of naive CD4+ T cells sorted from blood. Subset defined: CD45RA+ positively selected. These receptors were taken from a young man in good health.

V gene TRBV5-1 combines with J gene TRBJ2-7; D remains ambiguous. The germline V gene encodes CDR1 SGHRS and CDR2 YFSETQ. This CDR3 has 14 amino acids. The V end was cut by 5 bases, the J end by 0 bases, with 12 bases between. The CDR3 DNA reads as TGCGCCAGCAGGTCGATTCCGTCCTCCTACGAGCAGTACTTC. The encoded protein is CASRSIPSSYEQYF.

V is TRBV5-6 and J is TRBJ1-1, with 7 bases identical to TRBD1. This CDR3 is built from 17 residues. V dropped 0 bases and J dropped 1; count of bases not matched to a gene: 9. CDR1 SGHDT and CDR2 YYEEEE come from the germline V gene. CDR3 nucleotides: TGTGCCAGCAGCTTGGGCGGACAGGTTCGCCGGAACACTGAAGCTTTCTTT. It encodes CASSLGGQVRRNTEAFF.

As for this clone: Other nucleotide sequences in the sample specify the same CDR3. The chain has TRBV5-1 and TRBJ2-7; TRBD1 aligns across 9 bases. The CDR3 is 14 amino acids. The V gene's germline CDR1 is SGHRS and CDR2 YFSETQ. After removal of 0 bases from V and 4 bases from J, the junction contained 2 bases not matched to a gene. The CDR3 is CASSLEGQGYEQYF. The CDR3, as DNA: TGCGCCAGCAGCTTGGAGGGACAGGGTTACGAGCAGTACTTC.

The CDR3 protein is CASSEASFASGNTIYF. CDR3 nucleotides: TGTGCCAGCAGTGAAGCTTCATTTGCGTCCGGAAACACCATATATTTT. The chain has TRBV6-1 and TRBJ1-3; D not certain. This CDR3 comprises 16 residues. Trimming cost V 0 bases and J 4 bases, with 13 bases left between them. Germline V gene data show CDR1 as MNHNS and CDR2 as SASEGT.

The rearrangement uses TRBV7-2 and TRBJ2-1, with D uncertain. Germline V gives CDR1 SGHTA, CDR2 FQGNSA. This CDR3 has 13 amino acids. V was shortened by 2 bases and J by 4 bases, with 6 bases between the two germline ends. The CDR3 is CASSLPTYNEQFF. The CDR3 bases are TGTGCCAGCAGCTTACCCACTTACAATGAGCAGTTCTTC.